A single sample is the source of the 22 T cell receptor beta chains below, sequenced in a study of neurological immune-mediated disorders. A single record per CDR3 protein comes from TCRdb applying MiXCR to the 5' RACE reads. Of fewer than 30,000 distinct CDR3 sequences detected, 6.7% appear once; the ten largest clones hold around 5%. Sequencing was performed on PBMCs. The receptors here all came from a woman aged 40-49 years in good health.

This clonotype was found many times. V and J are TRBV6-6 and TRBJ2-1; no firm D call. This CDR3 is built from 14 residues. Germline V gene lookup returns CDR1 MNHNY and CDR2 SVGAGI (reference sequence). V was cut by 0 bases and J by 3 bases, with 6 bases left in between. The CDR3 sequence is CASSYSRVYNEQFF. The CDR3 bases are TGTGCCAGCAGTTACTCGAGAGTCTACAATGAGCAGTTCTTC.

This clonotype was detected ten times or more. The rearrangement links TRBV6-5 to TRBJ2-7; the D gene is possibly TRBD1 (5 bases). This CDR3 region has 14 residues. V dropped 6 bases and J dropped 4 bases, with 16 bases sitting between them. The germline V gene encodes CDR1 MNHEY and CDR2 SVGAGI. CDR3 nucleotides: TGTGCCAGCAGAACGGGCAGGGTCACGTACGAGCAGTACTTC. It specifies CASRTGRVTYEQYF.

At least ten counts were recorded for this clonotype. The CDR3 DNA sequence: TGTGCCAGCTCACCACCAGGAGGGGCCGATCAGCCCCAGCATTTT. Amino acid sequence: CASSPPGGADQPQHF. V and J are TRBV18 and TRBJ1-5; D perhaps matches TRBD1 (5 bases). The CDR3 contains 15 residues. V was clipped by 0 bases and J by 5 bases, with 11 bases between them. Germline CDR1 and CDR2: KGHSH and LQKENI.

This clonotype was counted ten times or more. CDR3: CSVEGGQWEREQYF. The CDR3 region has the DNA TGCAGCGTTGAGGGAGGGCAGTGGGAAAGGGAGCAGTACTTC. The chain combines TRBV29-1 with TRBJ2-7, with 7 bases that match TRBD2. Trimming at V came to 3 bases and at J to 7 bases, leaving 12 bases not matched to a gene. The CDR3 extends over 14 amino acids. Germline V gene lookup returns CDR1 SQVTM and CDR2 ANQGSEA.

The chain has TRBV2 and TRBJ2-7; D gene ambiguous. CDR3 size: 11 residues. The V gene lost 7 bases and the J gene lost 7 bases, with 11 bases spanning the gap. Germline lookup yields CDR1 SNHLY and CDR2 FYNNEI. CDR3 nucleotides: TGTGCCAGCACCCAAGACGGGGAGCAGTACTTC. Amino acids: CASTQDGEQYF. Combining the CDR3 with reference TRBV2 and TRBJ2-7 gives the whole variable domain EPEVTQTPSHQVTQMGQEVILRCVPISNHLYFYWYRQILGQKVEFLVSFYNNEISEKSEIFDDQFSVERPDGSNFTLKIRSTKLEDSAMYFCASTQDGEQYFGPGTRLTVT.

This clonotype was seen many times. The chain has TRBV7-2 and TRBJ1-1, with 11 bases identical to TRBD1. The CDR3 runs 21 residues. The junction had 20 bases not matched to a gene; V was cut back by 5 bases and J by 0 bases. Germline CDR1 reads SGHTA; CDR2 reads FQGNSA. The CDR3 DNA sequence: TGTGCCAGCAGCCGAGAAGTCTGGACAGGGGGCGCGGGGGGACTGAACACTGAAGCTTTCTTT. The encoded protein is CASSREVWTGGAGGLNTEAFF.

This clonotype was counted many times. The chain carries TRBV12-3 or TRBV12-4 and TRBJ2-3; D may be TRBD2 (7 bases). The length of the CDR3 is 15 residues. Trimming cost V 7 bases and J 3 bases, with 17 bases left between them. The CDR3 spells CASIAKGGPTDTQYF. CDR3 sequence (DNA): TGTGCCAGCATTGCAAAGGGGGGGCCGACAGATACGCAGTATTTT.

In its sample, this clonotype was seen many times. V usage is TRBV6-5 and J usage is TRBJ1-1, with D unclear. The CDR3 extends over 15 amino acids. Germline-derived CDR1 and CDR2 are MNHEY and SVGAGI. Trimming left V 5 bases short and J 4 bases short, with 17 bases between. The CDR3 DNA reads TGTGCCAGCAGTCCTCCCGAGAGGGCGGGCACTGAAGCTTTCTTT. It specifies CASSPPERAGTEAFF.

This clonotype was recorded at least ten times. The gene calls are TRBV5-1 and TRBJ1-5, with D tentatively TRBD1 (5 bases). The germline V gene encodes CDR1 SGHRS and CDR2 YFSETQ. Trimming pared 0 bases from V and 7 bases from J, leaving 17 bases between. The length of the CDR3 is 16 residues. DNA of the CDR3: TGCGCCAGCAGCTTGGCCGATTATGCAGGGATGCAGCCCCAGCATTTT. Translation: CASSLADYAGMQPQHF.

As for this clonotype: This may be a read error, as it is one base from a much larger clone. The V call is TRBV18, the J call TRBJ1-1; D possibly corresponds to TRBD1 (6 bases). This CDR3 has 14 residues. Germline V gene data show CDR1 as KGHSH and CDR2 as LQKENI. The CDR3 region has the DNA TGTGCCAGCTCACCCTCCTACGGGGACACTGAAGATTTCTTT. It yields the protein CASSPSYGDTEDFF. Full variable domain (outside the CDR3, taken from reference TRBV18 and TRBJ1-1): NAGVMQNPRHLVRRRGQEARLRCSPMKGHSHVYWYRQLPEEGLKFMVYLQKENIIDESGMPKERFSAEFPKEGPSILRIQQVVRGDSAAYFCASSPSYGDTEDFFGQGTRLTVV.

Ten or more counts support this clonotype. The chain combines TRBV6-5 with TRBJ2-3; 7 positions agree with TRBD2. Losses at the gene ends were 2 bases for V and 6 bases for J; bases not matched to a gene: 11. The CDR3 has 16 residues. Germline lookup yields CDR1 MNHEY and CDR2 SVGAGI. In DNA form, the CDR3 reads TGTGCCAGCAGTTACGACGGGAGGCCCCCCCACGATACGCAGTATTTT. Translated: CASSYDGRPPHDTQYF.

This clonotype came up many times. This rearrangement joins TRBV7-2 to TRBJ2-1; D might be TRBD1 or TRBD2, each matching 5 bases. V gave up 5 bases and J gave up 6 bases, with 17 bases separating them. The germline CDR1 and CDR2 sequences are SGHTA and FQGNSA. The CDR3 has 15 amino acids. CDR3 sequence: CASSPQGTFGNEQFF. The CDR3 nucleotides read TGTGCCAGCAGCCCCCAAGGGACGTTCGGCAATGAGCAGTTCTTC.

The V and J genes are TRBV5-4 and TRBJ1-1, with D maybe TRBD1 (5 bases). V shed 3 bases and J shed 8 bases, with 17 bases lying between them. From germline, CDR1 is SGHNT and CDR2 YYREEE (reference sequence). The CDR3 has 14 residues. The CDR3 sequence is CASSSMTAPLEAFF. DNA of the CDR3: TGTGCCAGCAGCTCTATGACAGCCCCGCTGGAAGCTTTCTTT.

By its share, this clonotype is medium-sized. The DNA for the CDR3 is TGTGCCATCAGCCCCTCCTACGAGCAGTACTTC. This sequence encodes CAISPSYEQYF. The chain links TRBV10-3 to TRBJ2-7; no clear D gene. The CDR3 length is 11 residues. From germline, CDR1 is ENHRY and CDR2 SYGVKD. V lost 6 bases and J 0 bases, leaving 3 bases between the germline ends.

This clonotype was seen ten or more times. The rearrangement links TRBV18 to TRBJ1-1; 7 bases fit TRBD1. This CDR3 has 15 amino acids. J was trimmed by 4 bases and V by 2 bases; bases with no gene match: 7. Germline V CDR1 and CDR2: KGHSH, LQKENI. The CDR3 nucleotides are TGTGCCAGCTCACCAACCGAGGGGGCAATCACTGAAGCTTTCTTT. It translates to CASSPTEGAITEAFF.

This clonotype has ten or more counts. CDR3 protein: CASSLAGRSNEKLFF. Here the CDR3 DNA reads TGTGCCAGCAGTTTAGCGGGGCGAAGTAATGAAAAACTGTTTTTT. This rearrangement joins TRBV12-3 or TRBV12-4 to TRBJ1-4; TRBD1 is a possible D gene (5 bases). V was cut by 0 bases and J by 4 bases, with 9 bases left in between. The CDR3 sequence is 15 residues long.

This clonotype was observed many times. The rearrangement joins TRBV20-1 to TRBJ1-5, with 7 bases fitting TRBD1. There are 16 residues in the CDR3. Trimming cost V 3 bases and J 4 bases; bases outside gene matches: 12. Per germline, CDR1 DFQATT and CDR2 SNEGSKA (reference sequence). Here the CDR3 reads CSASNAGGGENQPQHF. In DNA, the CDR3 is TGCAGTGCTAGTAACGCGGGAGGGGGCGAGAATCAGCCCCAGCATTTT.

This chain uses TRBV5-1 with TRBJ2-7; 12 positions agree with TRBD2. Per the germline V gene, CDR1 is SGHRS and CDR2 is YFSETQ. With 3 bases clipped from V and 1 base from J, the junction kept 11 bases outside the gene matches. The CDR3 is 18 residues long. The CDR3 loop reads CASSSNPRTSGTSYEQYF. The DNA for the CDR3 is TGCGCCAGCAGCTCCAACCCCCGGACTAGCGGGACGTCCTACGAGCAGTACTTC. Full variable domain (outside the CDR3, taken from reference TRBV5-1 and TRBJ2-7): KAGVTQTPRYLIKTRGQQVTLSCSPISGHRSVSWYQQTPGQGLQFLFEYFSETQRNKGNFPGRFSGRQFSNSRSEMNVSTLELGDSALYLCASSSNPRTSGTSYEQYFGPGTRLTVT.

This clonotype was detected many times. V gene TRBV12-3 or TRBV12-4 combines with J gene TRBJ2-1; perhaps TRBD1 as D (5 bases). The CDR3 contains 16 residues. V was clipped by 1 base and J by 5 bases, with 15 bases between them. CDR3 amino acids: CASSLVRTRVDNEQFF. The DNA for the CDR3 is TGTGCCAGCAGTTTAGTTCGGACCAGGGTGGACAATGAGCAGTTCTTC.

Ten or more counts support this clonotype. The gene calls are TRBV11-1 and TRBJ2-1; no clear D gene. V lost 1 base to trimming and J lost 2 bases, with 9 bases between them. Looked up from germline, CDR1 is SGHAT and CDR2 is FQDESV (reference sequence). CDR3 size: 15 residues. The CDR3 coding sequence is TGTGCCAGCAGCTTAGGGCCCCCCCCCTACAATGAGCAGTTCTTC. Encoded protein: CASSLGPPPYNEQFF.

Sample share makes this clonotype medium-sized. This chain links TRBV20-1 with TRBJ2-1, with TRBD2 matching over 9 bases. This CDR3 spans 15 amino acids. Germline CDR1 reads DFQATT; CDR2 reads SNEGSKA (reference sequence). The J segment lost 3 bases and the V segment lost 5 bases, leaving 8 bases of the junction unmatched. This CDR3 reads CSARGSSGDYNEQFF. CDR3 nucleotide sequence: TGCAGTGCTCGGGGATCTAGCGGGGACTACAATGAGCAGTTCTTC.

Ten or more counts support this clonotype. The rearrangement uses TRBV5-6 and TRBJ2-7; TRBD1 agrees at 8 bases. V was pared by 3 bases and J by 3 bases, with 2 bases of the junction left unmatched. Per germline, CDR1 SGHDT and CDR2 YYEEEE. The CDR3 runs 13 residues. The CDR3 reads CASSSDRGYEQYF. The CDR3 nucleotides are TGTGCCAGCAGCTCCGACAGGGGCTACGAGCAGTACTTC.